Following are 5 T cell receptor beta chains from one sample sequenced in a study of blood T cell repertoires in COVID-19. Sequencing was performed with immunoSEQ multiplex PCR; in TCRdb, only in-frame clones are kept and a portion is missing. The table lists about 68,000 clones, 80% to 90% of them singletons. Sequenced sample: peripheral blood. Every receptor here comes from a middle-aged man with acute or convalescent COVID-19.

V and J are TRBV5-1 and TRBJ2-7; 9 bases line up with TRBD1. V lost 5 bases to trimming and J lost 2 bases; unmatched junction nucleotides: 8. Germline values: CDR1 SGHRS, CDR2 YFSETQ. CDR3 size: 15 residues. The CDR3 bases are TGCGCCAGCAGTAAACCGGGACAGGGTACCTACGAGCAGTACTTC. Translation gives CASSKPGQGTYEQYF. Full variable domain (missing parts from reference TRBV5-1 and TRBJ2-7): KAGVTQTPRYLIKTRGQQVTLSCSPISGHRSVSWYQQTPGQGLQFLFEYFSETQRNKGNFPGRFSGRQFSNSRSEMNVSTLELGDSALYLCASSKPGQGTYEQYFGPGTRLTVT.

The chain uses TRBV11-3 and TRBJ2-2; 11 bases match TRBD1. This CDR3 is 15 amino acids long. Unmatched junction bases numbered 6, after V lost 5 bases and J lost 7 bases. CDR1 SGHNT and CDR2 YENEEA come from the germline V gene. The CDR3 region is CASSQGQGGNGELFF. CDR3 coding DNA: TGTGCCAGCAGCCAGGGACAGGGGGGGAACGGGGAGCTGTTTTTT.

In this sample, this clone turned up once. The chain has TRBV11-2 and TRBJ2-7; 8 bases align to TRBD1. This CDR3 is 13 amino acids long. Trimming at V came to 3 bases and at J to 3 bases, leaving 1 base not matched to a gene. Germline V gene sequence: CDR1 SGHAT, CDR2 FQNNGV. The CDR3 is CASSFDRGYEQYV. In DNA form, the CDR3 reads TGTGCCAGCAGCTTCGACAGGGGCTACGAGCAGTACGTC.

The chain joins TRBV4-1 to TRBJ1-1; 8 bases are a match to TRBD1. The CDR3 runs to 14 residues. J was trimmed by 3 bases and V by 5 bases; bases with no gene match: 5. Germline CDR1 reads MGHRA; CDR2 reads YSYEKL. The CDR3 protein is CASSGQGVYTEAFF. The CDR3, as DNA: TGCGCCAGCAGCGGACAGGGAGTCTACACTGAAGCTTTCTTT.

This rearrangement joins TRBV9 to TRBJ1-4, with D perhaps matching TRBD1 (5 bases). The V gene's germline CDR1 is SGDLS and CDR2 YYNGEE. CDR3 length: 15 residues. V was pared by 0 bases and J by 2 bases, with 8 bases between. The CDR3 here is CASSVGPGTNEKLFF. The CDR3 DNA reads TGTGCCAGCAGCGTAGGCCCAGGGACTAATGAAAAACTGTTTTTT.